These 21 T cell receptor beta chains share one sample of origin, sequenced in a study of shared clonotypes between healthy human individuals. In the naive CD8 group, cells lacked CD45RO and were positively selected for CCR7, so terminally differentiated effector memory CD45RA+ cells were left out. Libraries were prepared by immunoSEQ multiplex PCR; TCRdb keeps only in-frame clonotypes and omits some of them. The profile covers hundreds of thousands of clones, with approximately 96% appearing a single time and approximately 0.1% taken by the ten largest. Sample: naive CD8+ T cells sorted from blood. The origin of the receptors is a woman in her twenties or thirties in good health.

The table lists this clone with a few counts. The chain is built from TRBV29-1 and TRBJ1-1; D remains ambiguous. From germline, CDR1 is SQVTM and CDR2 ANQGSEA. Trimming took 3 bases from V and 7 from J, leaving 6 bases between them. This CDR3 has 10 amino acids. The DNA of the CDR3 is TGCAGCGTTGACAGAGATGAAGCTTTCTTT. Encoded protein: CSVDRDEAFF.

This CDR3 is CASSRPEKLFF. The CDR3 DNA follows: TGTGCCAGCAGTCGTCCCGAAAAACTGTTTTTT. The gene calls are TRBV6-1 and TRBJ1-4; D gene ambiguous. The V gene's germline CDR1 is MNHNS and CDR2 SASEGT. There are 11 residues in the CDR3. V lost 5 bases, J lost 8 bases, and 6 bases lay in between.

The V and J genes are TRBV14 and TRBJ1-2; D unresolved. From germline, CDR1 is SGHDN and CDR2 FVKESK. The CDR3 is made up of 16 amino acids. V was cut by 2 bases and J by 5 bases, with 18 bases left in between. CDR3 sequence: CASSQLRLPSPYGYTF. CDR3 DNA sequence: TGTGCCAGCAGCCAATTACGATTGCCGTCCCCTTATGGCTACACCTTC.

This chain uses TRBV19 with TRBJ1-1; D remains unclear. Germline values: CDR1 LNHDA, CDR2 SQIVND (reference sequence). V was cut by 8 bases and J by 1 base, with 8 bases left in between. CDR3 size: 12 residues. CDR3 sequence reads: CASEDWNTEAFF. The CDR3 region has the DNA TGTGCCAGTGAAGACTGGAACACTGAAGCTTTCTTT.

The V call is TRBV7-9, the J call TRBJ2-1; TRBD1 agrees at 9 bases. The junction had 12 bases not matched to a gene; V was cut back by 5 bases and J by 4 bases. Germline loops: CDR1 SEHNR, CDR2 FQNEAQ (reference sequence). The CDR3 is 17 amino acids. The CDR3: CASSPTEDRGAYNEQFF. In DNA, the CDR3 is TGTGCCAGCAGCCCTACAGAAGACAGGGGGGCATACAATGAGCAGTTCTTC.

The genes are TRBV27 and TRBJ2-7, with D unresolved. This CDR3 comprises 14 residues. Germline V CDR1 and CDR2: MNHEY, SMNVEV (reference sequence). Between the trimmed V and J ends, which lost 3 bases and 3 bases, there was a span of 12 bases. CDR3 bases: TGTGCCAGCAGTTTGATCTCAGTGGGCTACGAGCAGTACTTC. Translated, it gives CASSLISVGYEQYF.

The chain employs TRBV7-9 and TRBJ2-7; D is unclear. Trimming stripped 1 base from V and 4 bases from J, with 8 bases between. The length of the CDR3 is 13 residues. The germline V gene encodes CDR1 SEHNR and CDR2 FQNEAQ (reference sequence). CDR3 DNA: TGTGCCAGCAGCTTAGACGGGTATTACGAGCAGTACTTC. Translation: CASSLDGYYEQYF.

The chain recombines TRBV9 with TRBJ1-4; 8 nucleotides align to TRBD1. Germline V gives CDR1 SGDLS, CDR2 YYNGEE. The ends lost 3 bases at V and 8 bases at J; junction bases unmatched: 12. This CDR3 comprises 16 residues. The CDR3 region has the DNA TGTGCCAGCAGCGCGTGGACAGGGTCTCCTGGAGAAAAACTGTTTTTT. Protein: CASSAWTGSPGEKLFF.

The J gene is TRBJ1-5, the V gene TRBV20-1; D possibly corresponds to TRBD1 (5 bases). The CDR3 sequence is 11 residues long. The germline V and J ends were trimmed by 6 bases and 7 bases, with 10 bases remaining between them. From germline, CDR1 is DFQATT and CDR2 SNEGSKA (reference sequence). CDR3 loop: CSAREGQPQHF. CDR3 bases: TGCAGTGCAAGGGAGGGGCAGCCCCAGCATTTT.

The rearrangement uses TRBV19 and TRBJ2-3; possible D gene TRBD1, 5 bases. V lost 3 bases to trimming and J lost 0 bases, with 10 bases between them. The CDR3 has 15 amino acids. Germline V gene lookup returns CDR1 LNHDA and CDR2 SQIVND (reference sequence). The CDR3 region is CASSMSRTSTDTQYF. CDR3 DNA: TGTGCCAGTAGTATGTCGCGGACAAGCACAGATACGCAGTATTTT.

The chain links TRBV13 to TRBJ2-6, with 7 bases aligning to TRBD1. V dropped 5 bases and J dropped 0; count of bases not matched to a gene: 7. CDR1 and CDR2 from the germline V gene are PRHDT and FYEKMQ (reference sequence). This CDR3 comprises 17 residues. The CDR3 DNA reads TGTGCCAGCAGCATGGGACAGCCGCTCTCTGGGGCCAACGTCCTGACTTTC. Its translation is CASSMGQPLSGANVLTF.

V is TRBV7-8 and J is TRBJ2-1; D gene ambiguous. This CDR3 has 17 residues. Looked up from germline, CDR1 is SGHVS and CDR2 is FQNEAQ. V was shortened by 1 base and J by 4 bases, with 17 bases between the two germline ends. The CDR3 region has the DNA TGTGCCAGCAGCTTAGACGTCCCGGGTTATGGGTACAATGAGCAGTTCTTC. Protein product: CASSLDVPGYGYNEQFF. The whole variable domain, filled in from reference TRBV7-8 and TRBJ2-1, reads GAGVSQSPRYKVAKRGQDVALRCDPISGHVSLFWYQQALGQGPEFLTYFQNEAQLDKSGLPSDRFFAERPEGSVSTLKIQRTQQEDSAVYLCASSLDVPGYGYNEQFFGPGTRLTVL.

A remark on this clone: Distinct nucleotide sequences in the sample also encode this CDR3. This sequence joins TRBV5-4 and TRBJ2-5; the D gene is possibly TRBD2 (5 bases). Trimming took off 0 bases at V and 4 bases at J, with 7 bases between the two ends. CDR1 SGHNT and CDR2 YYREEE come from the germline V gene (reference sequence). There are 13 residues in the CDR3. The CDR3 DNA follows: TGTGCCAGCAGCTTGGAGGCGGGAGAGACCCAGTACTTC. Its translation is CASSLEAGETQYF. Combining the CDR3 with reference TRBV5-4 and TRBJ2-5 gives the whole variable domain ETGVTQSPTHLIKTRGQQVTLRCSSQSGHNTVSWYQQALGQGPQFIFQYYREEENGRGNFPPRFSGLQFPNYSSELNVNALELDDSALYLCASSLEAGETQYFGPGTRLLVL.

The chain links TRBV2 to TRBJ2-4; D is uncertain. Germline CDR1 reads SNHLY; CDR2 reads FYNNEI. The ends were cut back, 10 bases at V and 15 bases at J, with 13 bases in the middle. The CDR3 covers 9 residues. CDR3 in DNA: TGTGCCATAGGCCCCCCTGGGTACTTC. It encodes CAIGPPGYF.

The rearrangement links TRBV27 to TRBJ2-1; TRBD2 aligns across 10 bases. This CDR3 comprises 17 residues. Germline V gene lookup returns CDR1 MNHEY and CDR2 SMNVEV (reference sequence). Trimming took 5 bases from V and 0 from J; bases not matched to a gene: 7. CDR3 loop: CASSTLAGESSYNEQFF. The CDR3 region has the DNA TGTGCCAGCAGTACCCTAGCGGGGGAAAGCTCCTACAATGAGCAGTTCTTC.

The V call is TRBV2, the J call TRBJ2-7, with D tentatively TRBD2 (5 bases). CDR1 is SNHLY and CDR2 is FYNNEI in the germline V gene. The CDR3 is made up of 14 amino acids. With 5 bases removed from V and 2 bases from J, the gap between germline ends came to 13 bases. The DNA of the CDR3 is TGTGCCAGCAGTTCAGCGGCCACCACCTACGAGCAGTACTTC. As protein: CASSSAATTYEQYF.

The chain is built from TRBV28 and TRBJ2-3; 8 bases line up with TRBD2. The J segment lost 0 bases and the V segment lost 3 bases, leaving 5 bases of the junction unmatched. The CDR3 is 16 residues long. Germline V gene sequence: CDR1 MDHEN, CDR2 SYDVKM. CDR3 coding DNA: TGTGCCAGCAGTTTCCCCGAGCGGGAGAGCACAGATACGCAGTATTTT. Its protein product is CASSFPERESTDTQYF.

The V and J genes are TRBV30 and TRBJ2-5; no clear D gene. Trimming removed 1 base from V and 1 base from J, with 7 bases in between. Germline CDR1 is GTSNPN and CDR2 is SVGIG (reference sequence). This CDR3 contains 13 residues. CDR3 DNA sequence: TGTGCCTGGAGTGGGTCTTCCCAAGAGACCCAGTACTTC. Protein product: CAWSGSSQETQYF.

The chain joins TRBV5-1 to TRBJ2-2; 8 bases map to TRBD1. This CDR3 has 16 amino acids. The junction had 10 bases not matched to a gene; V was cut back by 6 bases and J by 3 bases. In germline, CDR1 is SGHRS, CDR2 YFSETQ. CDR3 nucleotide sequence: TGCGCCAGCACCCCGGACAGGGCGGGTGACACCGGGGAGCTGTTTTTT. Translation gives CASTPDRAGDTGELFF. The complete variable domain, with remaining parts taken from reference TRBV5-1 and TRBJ2-2, reads KAGVTQTPRYLIKTRGQQVTLSCSPISGHRSVSWYQQTPGQGLQFLFEYFSETQRNKGNFPGRFSGRQFSNSRSEMNVSTLELGDSALYLCASTPDRAGDTGELFFGEGSRLTVL.

The gene calls are TRBV7-8 and TRBJ2-2; D remains unclear. V lost 2 bases and J lost 7, with 11 bases in between. Germline CDR1 SGHVS, CDR2 FQNEAQ. The length of the CDR3 is 14 residues. CDR3 loop: CASSLLRVDGELFF. In DNA, the CDR3 is TGTGCCAGCAGCTTACTAAGGGTTGACGGGGAGCTGTTTTTT.

The chain is built from TRBV6-1 and TRBJ2-7; D gene ambiguous. The V gene's germline CDR1 is MNHNS and CDR2 SASEGT. Trimming took off 1 base at V and 3 bases at J, with 13 bases between the two ends. This CDR3 has 15 amino acids. The CDR3 is CASSEGGSTIYEQYF. In DNA form, the CDR3 reads TGTGCCAGCAGTGAAGGGGGATCTACTATCTACGAGCAGTACTTC.